One and the same sample provided the 18 T cell receptor beta chains below, sequenced in a study of T-cell reconstitution after alpha-beta-depleted transplantation in children. A TCRbeta library incorporating unique molecular identifiers was prepared. TCRdb independently ran MiXCR on the PCR reads; one entry per CDR3 protein. The profile covers approximately 430,000 distinct CDR3 sequences, with around 15% appearing a single time and 25% to 30% taken by the ten largest. This material consisted of PBMCs, mostly from graft donor cells, taken 360 days after TCRalphabeta/CD19-depleted stem cell transplant. The receptors stem from a boy under two years old who had a stem cell transplant for Wiskott-Aldrich syndrome, so the T cells may come from the graft donor.

This clonotype turned up a few times. J is TRBJ1-4 and V is TRBV7-2, with TRBD1 matching 7 bases. The junction had 7 bases not matched to a gene; V was cut back by 5 bases and J by 7 bases. This CDR3 spans 14 amino acids. The germline V gene encodes CDR1 SGHTA and CDR2 FQGNSA. The CDR3 reads CASSLGGGSEKLFF. The CDR3 coding sequence is TGTGCCAGCAGCCTAGGGGGCGGTAGTGAAAAACTGTTTTTT.

This clonotype was observed a few times. CDR3 sequence (DNA): TGTGCCAGCAGCCCGGGACGTGAAAAACTGTTTTTT. It is translated as CASSPGREKLFF. The chain has TRBV13 and TRBJ1-4, with D possibly being TRBD1 (5 bases). The CDR3 is 12 amino acids. Trimming left V 5 bases short and J 7 bases short, with 8 bases between. The germline CDR1 and CDR2 sequences are PRHDT and FYEKMQ (reference sequence).

The chain joins TRBV20-1 to TRBJ2-5; 7 bases align to TRBD2. J gave up 4 bases and V 1 base, and 9 bases lay outside the gene matches. The CDR3 totals 15 residues. Germline assignment: CDR1 DFQATT and CDR2 SNEGSKA (reference sequence). CDR3 sequence: CSARGLRWGGETQYF. CDR3 coding DNA: TGCAGTGCTAGAGGTTTGCGGTGGGGGGGAGAGACCCAGTACTTC.

This clonotype has only a few counts. The genes are TRBV24-1 and TRBJ2-5, with 10 bases aligning to TRBD2. CDR3 length equals 16 residues. From germline, CDR1 is KGHDR and CDR2 SFDVKD. The J segment lost 6 bases and the V segment lost 1 base, leaving 7 bases of the junction unmatched. The CDR3 DNA reads TGTGCCACCAGTGATTTCTCCGCTAGCGGGGGAAAGACCCAGTACTTC. This translates into CATSDFSASGGKTQYF.

The chain employs TRBV20-1 and TRBJ2-1; 9 bases align to TRBD2. V shed 0 bases, J shed 4 bases, and the junction held 10 bases outside the gene matches. Germline V gene sequence: CDR1 DFQATT, CDR2 SNEGSKA (reference sequence). This CDR3 has 17 residues. For the CDR3, the DNA is TGCAGTGCTAGAGAGCCGCGAGCGGGAGGCGGGTACAATGAGCAGTTCTTC. It is translated as CSAREPRAGGGYNEQFF.

This clonotype was seen only a few times. The chain carries TRBV12-3 or TRBV12-4 and TRBJ2-1; the D gene is possibly TRBD1 (6 bases). This CDR3 region has 15 residues. Trimming shortened V by 7 bases and J by 4 bases, and 17 bases separated the two germline ends. The CDR3 here is CASTKGEGVYNEQFF. In DNA form, the CDR3 reads TGTGCCAGCACAAAAGGAGAGGGGGTTTACAATGAGCAGTTCTTC.

This clonotype was seen many times. Germline and junction disagree at one end, which may indicate a read error. The genes are TRBV4-1 and TRBJ2-1; D is ambiguous. Germline CDR1 and CDR2: MGHRA and YSYEKL. CDR3 size: 13 residues. CDR3 sequence reads: CASSQGPYNEQFF. The CDR3 DNA sequence: TGTGCCAGCAGCCAAGGGCCATACAATGAGCAGTTCTTC.

This clonotype was found a few times. The chain employs TRBV13 and TRBJ2-7; D gene unclear. The germline gives CDR1 PRHDT, CDR2 FYEKMQ (reference sequence). The V and J ends lost 0 bases and 2 bases respectively, with 5 bases between them. This CDR3 contains 13 residues. The CDR3 region has the DNA TGTGCCAGCAGCTTAGGCGAGGCCTACGAGCAGTACTTC. Translating it yields CASSLGEAYEQYF. Complete variable domain (other parts from reference TRBV13 and TRBJ2-7): AAGVIQSPRHLIKEKRETATLKCYPIPRHDTVYWYQQGPGQDPQFLISFYEKMQSDKGSIPDRFSAQQFSDYHSELNMSSLELGDSALYFCASSLGEAYEQYFGPGTRLTVT.

The sample holds a few counts of this clonotype. The genes are TRBV5-5 and TRBJ2-7, with 15 bases matching TRBD2. This CDR3 contains 17 residues. After removal of 4 bases from V and 5 bases from J, the junction contained 10 bases not matched to a gene. CDR1 is SGHKS and CDR2 is YYEKEE in the germline V gene (reference sequence). The CDR3 reads CASSRRTSGRAADEQYF. CDR3 sequence (DNA): TGTGCCAGCAGCCGTAGGACTAGCGGGAGGGCGGCGGACGAGCAGTACTTC.

The sample holds many counts of this clonotype. The chain is built from TRBV10-3 and TRBJ2-1; D unclear. This CDR3 region has 15 residues. V was trimmed by 5 bases and J by 4 bases, leaving 15 bases between them. Germline CDR1 is ENHRY and CDR2 is SYGVKD. The DNA for the CDR3 is TGTGCCATCAGTCTGCACGACCTCCCGTACAATGAGCAGTTCTTC. Amino acid sequence: CAISLHDLPYNEQFF.

The V and J genes are TRBV25-1 and TRBJ2-1; D call uncertain. The CDR3 sequence is 11 residues long. Trimming left V 1 base short and J 9 bases short, with 4 bases between. CDR1 and CDR2 from the germline V gene are MGHDK and SYGVNS. The CDR3 DNA reads as TGTGCCAGCAGTGAATCTGGTGAGCAGTTCTTC. Translating it yields CASSESGEQFF.

The J gene is TRBJ2-7, the V gene TRBV5-1, with D possibly TRBD1 on 5 matching bases. The CDR3 contains 17 residues. Trimming took 0 bases from V and 0 from J, leaving 16 bases between them. The germline gives CDR1 SGHRS, CDR2 YFSETQ. CDR3 nucleotide sequence: TGCGCCAGCAGCTTGGCACAGGACCCGACCGGCTCCTACGAGCAGTACTTC. Its protein is CASSLAQDPTGSYEQYF.

This clonotype was seen more than once but under ten times. The V call is TRBV11-2, the J call TRBJ2-3; a possible D gene is TRBD1 (5 bases). The CDR3 loop spans 18 amino acids. Germline V lookup: CDR1 SGHAT, CDR2 FQNNGV. Trimming removed 1 base at V and 0 bases at J, with 17 bases between. The CDR3 coding sequence is TGTGCCAGCAGCTTAGGACCCCAGGGCAACTATAGCACAGATACGCAGTATTTT. Translating gives CASSLGPQGNYSTDTQYF.

This clonotype came up a few times. The chain joins TRBV6-1 to TRBJ2-3; D ambiguous. CDR3 length: 15 amino acids. The V end was cut by 1 base, the J end by 0 bases, with 8 bases between. The germline CDR1 and CDR2 sequences are MNHNS and SASEGT. The CDR3: CASSEVLTSTDTQYF. In nucleotides, the CDR3 is TGTGCCAGCAGTGAAGTGCTGACTAGCACAGATACGCAGTATTTT.

This chain uses TRBV29-1 with TRBJ2-1; D tentatively reads TRBD1 or TRBD2 (5 bases each). The CDR3 has 14 amino acids. V lost 6 bases, J lost 1 base, and 13 bases lay in between. Germline V CDR1 and CDR2: SQVTM, ANQGSEA. The CDR3 coding sequence is TGCAGCGTGGGCCGGGACGGATCCTACAATGAGCAGTTCTTC. Encoded protein: CSVGRDGSYNEQFF.

This clonotype was detected a few times. This chain joins TRBV28 and TRBJ2-5, with 7 bases fitting TRBD1. In germline, CDR1 is MDHEN, CDR2 SYDVKM. The CDR3 loop spans 16 amino acids. Trimming removed 5 bases from V and 3 bases from J; junction bases left unmatched: 12. The CDR3: CASSTRQGGREETQYF. In DNA form, the CDR3 reads TGTGCCAGCAGTACGCGACAGGGTGGTAGGGAAGAGACCCAGTACTTC.

This clonotype came up a few times. The CDR3 spells CASSLGGLAAPTDTQYF. CDR3 DNA: TGTGCCAGCAGCTTAGGGGGACTAGCGGCACCCACAGATACGCAGTATTTT. The chain has TRBV7-2 and TRBJ2-3; 11 nucleotides line up with TRBD2. Germline V gene data show CDR1 as SGHTA and CDR2 as FQGNSA. The CDR3 contains 17 residues. Germline trimming cut 1 base from V and 2 bases from J; bases unmatched to any gene: 5.

This clonotype turned up a few times. The chain is built from TRBV4-1 and TRBJ1-5; no firm D call. Germline V gene lookup returns CDR1 MGHRA and CDR2 YSYEKL. V lost 4 bases and J 2 bases, leaving 15 bases between the germline ends. The CDR3 is 16 amino acids. The CDR3: CASSPVFGKGNQPQHF. The CDR3 DNA follows: TGCGCCAGCAGCCCAGTCTTCGGTAAGGGCAATCAGCCCCAGCATTTT.